The 30 T cell receptor beta chains given below trace back to one sample, sequenced in a study of blood T cell repertoires in COVID-19. Here immunoSEQ multiplex PCR was the method, and the copy in TCRdb shows in-frame clones only, minus some. The sample yields 200,000 or so clones, roughly 80% seen once. Sequenced material: peripheral blood. Receptor source: a human donor in a cohort sampled during active COVID-19.

This clone has a single count. The V and J genes are TRBV2 and TRBJ1-1, with 8 bases fitting TRBD1. Unmatched junction bases numbered 8, after V lost 5 bases and J lost 0 bases. Per the germline V gene, CDR1 is SNHLY and CDR2 is FYNNEI. The CDR3 loop spans 16 amino acids. DNA for the CDR3: TGTGCCAGCAGTAAGGACAGGGCCACCTTGAACACTGAAGCTTTCTTT. As protein: CASSKDRATLNTEAFF.

The chain is built from TRBV7-2 and TRBJ2-7; D is possibly TRBD2 (6 bases). Trimming took 8 bases from V and 0 from J, leaving 17 bases between them. Germline lookup yields CDR1 SGHTA and CDR2 FQGNSA. This CDR3 has 15 amino acids. The CDR3 is CASSRGGTSSYEQYF. CDR3 nucleotide sequence: TGTGCCAGCTCCCGTGGAGGGACCTCCTCCTACGAGCAGTACTTC.

V usage is TRBV28 and J usage is TRBJ1-3, with D tentatively TRBD1 (5 bases). Trimming left V 5 bases short and J 3 bases short, with 14 bases between. Looked up from germline, CDR1 is MDHEN and CDR2 is SYDVKM. The CDR3 covers 15 residues. CDR3: CASSRMMGGGNTIYF. For the CDR3, the DNA is TGTGCCAGCAGTCGAATGATGGGGGGTGGAAACACCATATATTTT. Looking up the rest from reference TRBV28 and TRBJ1-3 gives the full variable domain: DVKVTQSSRYLVKRTGEKVFLECVQDMDHENMFWYRQDPGLGLRLIYFSYDVKMKEKGDIPEGYSVSREKKERFSLILESASTNQTSMYLCASSRMMGGGNTIYFGEGSWLTVV.

The chain uses TRBV7-8 and TRBJ2-2; tentatively, D is TRBD1 (8 bases). V lost 2 bases, J lost 5 bases, and 15 bases lay in between. This CDR3 is 16 amino acids long. Germline CDR1 is SGHVS and CDR2 is FQNEAQ. CDR3 in DNA: TGTGCCAGCAGCTTATTAGGACAGGGAGGGACCGGGGAGCTGTTTTTT. Its translation: CASSLLGQGGTGELFF.

The rearrangement joins TRBV30 to TRBJ2-7; TRBD1 aligns across 9 bases. With V trimmed by 8 bases and J by 0 bases, 14 bases remained unmatched. Looked up from germline, CDR1 is GTSNPN and CDR2 is SVGIG (reference sequence). The CDR3 extends over 16 amino acids. The CDR3 region is CALTGGLLSYSYEQYF. The CDR3, as DNA: TGTGCCCTCACAGGGGGCCTTTTGAGTTACTCCTACGAGCAGTACTTC.

The chain joins TRBV19 to TRBJ2-7; D perhaps matches TRBD1 (6 bases). Germline CDR1 reads LNHDA; CDR2 reads SQIVND (reference sequence). The CDR3 is 15 residues long. V lost 4 bases and J lost 4, with 17 bases in between. DNA of the CDR3: TGTGCCAGTAGTAAACGGGACACTCCAAATTACGAGCAGTACTTC. It encodes CASSKRDTPNYEQYF.

The rearrangement links TRBV3-1 (or the pseudogene TRBV3-2) to TRBJ1-6; D possibly corresponds to TRBD1 (5 bases). Trimming took 4 bases from V and 7 from J, leaving 14 bases between them. The germline V gene encodes CDR1 LGHDT and CDR2 YNNKEL (reference sequence). The CDR3 totals 15 residues. The CDR3 DNA is TGTGCCAGCAGCCCCTATGGGGGGGGGAATTCACCCCTCCACTTT. Translating it yields CASSPYGGGNSPLHF.

This chain links TRBV5-4 with TRBJ1-1, with TRBD1 matching over 9 bases. With 6 bases clipped from V and 7 bases from J, the junction kept 10 bases outside the gene matches. Germline CDR1 SGHNT, CDR2 YYREEE (reference sequence). The CDR3 spans 14 residues. CDR3 nucleotides: TGTGCCAGCACCACCTGGACAGGGGCGGATGAAGCTTTCTTT. It specifies CASTTWTGADEAFF.

The V gene is TRBV5-6, the J gene TRBJ1-2; possibly TRBD1 for D (6 bases). Germline V lookup: CDR1 SGHDT, CDR2 YYEEEE. V lost 4 bases and J 7 bases, leaving 11 bases between the germline ends. The CDR3 runs 12 residues. The CDR3 protein is CASSETGIGYTF. CDR3 nucleotide sequence: TGTGCCAGCAGCGAGACAGGAATTGGCTACACCTTC. The full variable domain, completed using reference TRBV5-6 and TRBJ1-2, is DAGVTQSPTHLIKTRGQQVTLRCSPKSGHDTVSWYQQALGQGPQFIFQYYEEEERQRGNFPDRFSGHQFPNYSSELNVNALLLGDSALYLCASSETGIGYTFGSGTRLTVV.

In DNA form, the CDR3 reads TGTGCCAGCAGTCCGACAGCGAACTATGGCTACACCTTC. Translating gives CASSPTANYGYTF. The V gene is TRBV12-3 or TRBV12-4, the J gene TRBJ1-2, with a tentative D call TRBD1 (5 bases). This CDR3 contains 13 residues. Trimming left V 5 bases short and J 2 bases short, with 9 bases between.

V is TRBV6-5 and J is TRBJ2-7; 10 nucleotides match TRBD1. The V and J ends lost 10 bases and 1 base, in that order; junction bases with no gene match: 10. The CDR3 runs 15 residues. Germline lookup yields CDR1 MNHEY and CDR2 SVGAGI. Here the CDR3 DNA reads TGTGCCACAACTAAGGACAGGGGGTGGTCCTACGAGCAGTACTTC. This sequence encodes CATTKDRGWSYEQYF.

The rearrangement links TRBV5-8 to TRBJ2-7; 7 positions match TRBD2. The germline CDR1 and CDR2 sequences are SGHTS and YDEGEE. Losses at the gene ends were 2 bases for V and 2 bases for J; bases not matched to a gene: 4. The CDR3 consists of 14 residues. The CDR3 region has the DNA TGTGCCAGCAGCTTCCAGCGGGGACCCTACGAGCAGTACTTC. It yields the protein CASSFQRGPYEQYF.

This clone has a handful of counts. This chain joins TRBV3-1 (or the pseudogene TRBV3-2) and TRBJ1-2; 8 bases are a match to TRBD1. The CDR3 is 17 amino acids. CDR1 LGHDT and CDR2 YNNKEL come from the germline V gene (reference sequence). J was trimmed by 4 bases and V by 0 bases; bases with no gene match: 10. CDR3 DNA: TGTGCCAGCAGCCAAGAAAAACCGGACAGGGAATTCTATGGCTACACCTTC. This encodes CASSQEKPDREFYGYTF.

The CDR3 spells CASSYSRSGVEKLFF. CDR3 DNA sequence: TGTGCCAGCAGTTACTCCCGCTCAGGGGTAGAAAAACTGTTTTTT. The chain joins TRBV6-6 to TRBJ1-4; D is perhaps TRBD1 (6 bases). Trimming left V 0 bases short and J 8 bases short, with 13 bases between. This CDR3 comprises 15 residues. Looked up from germline, CDR1 is MNHNY and CDR2 is SVGAGI (reference sequence).

This clone was picked up a small number of times. The V gene is TRBV6-5, the J gene TRBJ2-3; D perhaps matches TRBD1 (6 bases). Germline CDR1 MNHEY, CDR2 SVGAGI. This CDR3 region has 15 residues. V lost 5 bases to trimming and J lost 0 bases, with 12 bases between them. The CDR3 spells CASSRDIWSTDTQYF. In DNA form, the CDR3 reads TGTGCCAGCAGTCGGGACATATGGAGCACAGATACGCAGTATTTT.

A few counts support this clone. The genes are TRBV5-6 and TRBJ2-1; 11 nucleotides line up with TRBD2. The germline gives CDR1 SGHDT, CDR2 YYEEEE. J gave up 4 bases and V 6 bases, and 15 bases lay outside the gene matches. This CDR3 is built from 18 residues. CDR3 region: CASNRGLAGGYRYNEQFF. Written as DNA, the CDR3 is TGTGCCAGCAATCGGGGGCTAGCGGGAGGTTACAGGTACAATGAGCAGTTCTTC.

The chain carries TRBV4-1 and TRBJ1-1, with D possibly matching TRBD1 (6 bases). The CDR3 totals 16 residues. Trimming took off 1 base at V and 1 base at J, with 13 bases between the two ends. Germline values: CDR1 MGHRA, CDR2 YSYEKL. For the CDR3, the DNA is TGCGCCAGCAGCCAAGCAGCGGTGACAGGGAACACTGAAGCTTTCTTT. This encodes CASSQAAVTGNTEAFF.

The J gene is TRBJ2-7, the V gene TRBV11-2, with 7 bases matching TRBD1. Per the germline V gene, CDR1 is SGHAT and CDR2 is FQNNGV. CDR3 length: 15 residues. Trimming took 3 bases from V and 1 from J; bases not matched to a gene: 6. CDR3 loop: CASSFRTGTSYEQYF. CDR3 DNA sequence: TGTGCCAGCAGCTTCCGGACAGGAACATCCTACGAGCAGTACTTC.

The chain employs TRBV6-5 and TRBJ1-1, with D possibly being TRBD1 (5 bases). The CDR3 extends over 11 amino acids. V was shortened by 8 bases and J by 4 bases, with 8 bases between the two germline ends. Per germline, CDR1 MNHEY and CDR2 SVGAGI. CDR3 coding DNA: TGTGCCAGCGGGCAGGGCACTGAAGCTTTCTTT. It yields the protein CASGQGTEAFF.

The gene calls are TRBV11-1 and TRBJ2-1; TRBD1 matches at 7 bases. V lost 1 base and J lost 8; bases outside the gene matches: 8. The germline V gene has CDR1 SGHAT and CDR2 FQDESV (reference sequence). CDR3 length equals 15 residues. CDR3 nucleotide sequence: TGTGCCAGCAGCTTAGACAGGGGAGCCCCCCATGAGCAGTTCTTC. Amino acid sequence: CASSLDRGAPHEQFF. Complete variable domain (other parts from reference TRBV11-1 and TRBJ2-1): EAEVAQSPRYKITEKSQAVAFWCDPISGHATLYWYRQILGQGPELLVQFQDESVVDDSQLPKDRFSAERLKGVDSTLKIQPAELGDSAMYLCASSLDRGAPHEQFFGPGTRLTVL.

The rearrangement links TRBV15 to TRBJ2-6, with D possibly TRBD1 on 5 matching bases. The CDR3 is made up of 20 amino acids. Per the germline V gene, CDR1 is LNHNV and CDR2 is YYDKDF (reference sequence). Trimming took off 3 bases at V and 0 bases at J, with 21 bases between the two ends. The CDR3 sequence: CATSSRTVQDTHSGANVLTF. CDR3 bases: TGTGCCACCAGCAGCCGGACGGTACAGGACACACACTCTGGGGCCAACGTCCTGACTTTC.

This chain joins TRBV6-5 and TRBJ1-2; 10 positions agree with TRBD1. The CDR3 is 15 amino acids. From germline, CDR1 is MNHEY and CDR2 SVGAGI. V was clipped by 7 bases and J by 5 bases; unmatched bases: 10. The CDR3 nucleotides read TGTGCCAGCACCCTCGGGACAGGGGTAGGTTATGGCTACACCTTC. This gives the protein CASTLGTGVGYGYTF.

This chain uses TRBV18 with TRBJ2-7; the D gene is possibly TRBD1 (5 bases). Trimming pared 3 bases from V and 0 bases from J, leaving 15 bases between. Germline V CDR1 and CDR2: KGHSH, LQKENI. The CDR3 is 16 amino acids. In nucleotides, the CDR3 is TGTGCCAGCTCACCCTTTGACAGTCTTAGCTCCTACGAGCAGTACTTC. As protein: CASSPFDSLSSYEQYF.

The V gene is TRBV27, the J gene TRBJ2-7, with a tentative D call TRBD2 (6 bases). V lost 5 bases and J 6 bases, leaving 20 bases between the germline ends. The CDR3 is 15 residues long. Germline assignment: CDR1 MNHEY and CDR2 SMNVEV (reference sequence). The CDR3 is CASSLALTSFSEQYF. CDR3 nucleotides: TGTGCCAGCAGTCTCGCCCTAACTAGCTTCAGCGAGCAGTACTTC.

The genes are TRBV9 and TRBJ2-7; 12 positions agree with TRBD2. V shed 3 bases, J shed 5 bases, and the junction held 3 bases outside the gene matches. Germline lookup yields CDR1 SGDLS and CDR2 YYNGEE. This CDR3 has 14 amino acids. This CDR3 is CASSASGRADEQYF. The CDR3 nucleotides read TGTGCCAGCAGCGCTAGCGGGAGGGCCGACGAGCAGTACTTC.

In this sample, this clone turned up many times. The chain links TRBV15 to TRBJ2-5; TRBD1 might be the D (6 bases). CDR3 length: 14 amino acids. The ends were cut back, 2 bases at V and 5 bases at J, with 12 bases in the middle. Germline V gene lookup returns CDR1 LNHNV and CDR2 YYDKDF (reference sequence). CDR3 bases: TGTGCCACCAGCAGAACAGGGTGGCGGGAGACCCAGTACTTC. Translated: CATSRTGWRETQYF.

The chain couples TRBV21-1 to TRBJ2-5; TRBD2 is taken as the D call from the table, unchecked against the DNA. TRBV21-1 is shown as a pseudogene. The CDR3 is 12 residues long. CDR3 coding DNA: TGTGCCAGCGGTTTAGCGGTAGAGACCCAGTACTTC. It is translated as CASGLAVETQYF.

The gene calls are TRBV7-9 and TRBJ1-1, with TRBD1 matching over 8 bases. V shed 5 bases and J 0 bases; nucleotides not matched to a gene: 8. Germline CDR1 reads SEHNR; CDR2 reads FQNEAQ (reference sequence). The CDR3 is 16 residues long. CDR3 sequence: CASSPRQGTLNTEAFF. The CDR3 DNA reads TGTGCCAGCAGCCCTCGACAGGGGACGCTGAACACTGAAGCTTTCTTT. The full variable domain, rest sourced from reference TRBV7-9 and TRBJ1-1, is DTGVSQNPRHKITKRGQNVTFRCDPISEHNRLYWYRQTLGQGPEFLTYFQNEAQLEKSRLLSDRFSAERPKGSFSTLEIQRTEQGDSAMYLCASSPRQGTLNTEAFFGQGTRLTVV.

This chain uses TRBV29-1 with TRBJ2-5; TRBD2 matches at 9 bases. V shed 7 bases, J shed 2 bases, and the junction held 8 bases outside the gene matches. Germline values: CDR1 SQVTM, CDR2 ANQGSEA. The CDR3 contains 14 residues. The CDR3 sequence: CSGVPSGIQETQYF. Here the CDR3 DNA reads TGCAGCGGGGTTCCTAGCGGGATACAAGAGACCCAGTACTTC.

This clone was observed a few times. The chain couples TRBV28 to TRBJ2-7; 11 bases are a match to TRBD1. The V segment lost 4 bases and the J segment 1 base; nucleotides outside the gene matches: 12. Per germline, CDR1 MDHEN and CDR2 SYDVKM. This CDR3 region has 18 residues. Here the CDR3 DNA reads TGTGCCAGCAGTTCCCCGAGGGGGGGACAGGGGGGATCCTACGAGCAGTACTTC. Protein: CASSSPRGGQGGSYEQYF.